These T cell receptor beta chains were read from a single sample in a study of shared clonotypes between healthy human individuals. Data came from immunoSEQ multiplex PCR; TCRdb stores just in-frame clones and leaves some out. In the table there are 800,000 or so clones, just over 95% of which are singletons. The material sequenced was naive CD8+ T cells sorted from blood. Source of these receptors: a man aged 30 to 45 in good health. Each CDR3 is given with its conserved first and last residue. Fields, in order: clone size, J gene, V gene, D gene, CDR3 protein, CDR3 DNA. D genes are given only for firm matches. Only part of the rows carry a size: once, few, many, or a class if the clone is expanded.

>-|TRBJ1-5|TRBV27|TRBD1
CASSSGQGNQPQHF
TGTGCCAGCAGTTCCGGACAGGGCAATCAGCCCCAGCATTTT
>-|TRBJ1-3|TRBV4-1|-
CASSQERGNTIYF
TGCGCCAGCAGCCAAGAACGTGGAAACACCATATATTTT
>once|TRBJ1-1|TRBV30|-
CAWRIGAFEDTWRDTEAFF
TGTGCCTGGAGAATCGGGGCCTTTGAGGACACCTGGAGGGACACTGAAGCTTTCTTT
>-|TRBJ2-1|TRBV25-1|TRBD2
CASSESGGRAYNEQFF
TGTGCCAGCAGTGAAAGTGGCGGGAGGGCCTACAATGAGCAGTTCTTC
>-|TRBJ2-5|TRBV29-1|TRBD2
CSVELGLAGGGQETQYF
TGCAGCGTTGAACTTGGACTAGCGGGAGGAGGTCAAGAGACCCAGTACTTC
>-|TRBJ1-1|TRBV4-3|-
CASSQDLPRAGTEAFF
TGCGCCAGCAGCCAAGATCTGCCCAGGGCGGGCACTGAAGCTTTCTTT
>-|TRBJ2-1|TRBV18|TRBD2
CASSPPFGGSSYNEQFF
TGTGCCAGCTCACCACCGTTCGGCGGGAGCTCCTACAATGAGCAGTTCTTC
>-|TRBJ2-3|TRBV14|TRBD1
CASSQGQIIRGSTDTQYF
TGTGCCAGCAGCCAGGGACAGATCATACGGGGAAGTACAGATACGCAGTATTTT
>-|TRBJ1-1|TRBV11-2|TRBD1
CASSLEFGGQSAFF
TGTGCCAGCAGCTTAGAATTTGGGGGACAGTCGGCGTTCTTT
>once|TRBJ2-2|TRBV6-5|-
CASSPRVYTGELFF
TGTGCCAGCAGTCCGAGGGTTTACACCGGGGAGCTGTTTTTT
>-|TRBJ2-7|TRBV4-1|TRBD2
CASSQSSGGAYEQYF
TGCGCCAGCAGCCAATCCTCCGGGGGGGCTTACGAGCAGTACTTC
>-|TRBJ2-7|TRBV7-9|-
CASSSSPVGRSSYEQYF
TGTGCCAGCAGCTCGAGTCCTGTGGGTAGGAGCTCCTACGAGCAGTACTTC
>-|TRBJ2-7|TRBV7-6|TRBD1
CASAGTGLTYEQYF
TGTGCCAGCGCGGGGACAGGGCTTACCTACGAGCAGTACTTC
>-|TRBJ2-2|TRBV10-3|TRBD2
CAISELSGLAGNPNTGELFF
TGTGCCATCAGTGAGTTATCGGGACTAGCGGGAAATCCGAACACCGGGGAGCTGTTTTTT
>-|TRBJ2-7|TRBV7-6|-
CASSSTDEQYF
TGTGCCAGCAGCTCGACTGACGAGCAGTACTTC
>-|TRBJ2-1|TRBV4-1|TRBD2
CASSPGGINEQFF
TGCGCCAGCAGCCCGGGGGGGATTAATGAGCAGTTCTTC
>-|TRBJ2-5|TRBV5-6|-
CASSHGRDQETQYF
TGTGCCAGCAGCCACGGACGGGACCAAGAGACCCAGTACTTC
>-|TRBJ1-2|TRBV7-2|-
CASSSGYRGYTF
TGTGCCAGCAGCTCAGGGTATCGAGGCTACACCTTC
>-|TRBJ1-1|TRBV13|-
CASSLAAGRTEAFF
TGTGCCAGCAGCTTAGCGGCAGGAAGGACTGAAGCTTTCTTT
>-|TRBJ2-7|TRBV29-1|-
CSVERAQGYEQYF
TGCAGCGTTGAGCGGGCCCAGGGCTACGAGCAGTACTTC
>-|TRBJ2-7|TRBV15|-
CATSDRAYEQYF
TGTGCCACCAGCGACAGAGCCTACGAGCAGTACTTC
>-|TRBJ2-1|TRBV9|TRBD2
CASSYGTSSYNEQFF
TGTGCCAGCAGCTACGGGACTAGCTCTTACAATGAGCAGTTCTTC
>once|TRBJ1-5|TRBV6-6|-
CASSYSGGSQPQHF
TGTGCCAGCAGTTACTCGGGGGGGAGCCAGCCCCAGCATTTT
>-|TRBJ2-7|TRBV5-6|TRBD1
CASSLGQGPSEQYF
TGTGCCAGCAGCCTCGGACAGGGTCCGTCGGAGCAGTACTTC
>-|TRBJ2-1|TRBV11-2|TRBD2
CASSRRSGRVREFF
TGTGCCAGCAGCCGGAGATCGGGGAGGGTACGGGAGTTCTTC
>-|TRBJ1-3|TRBV9|-
CASSVGGAGGNTIYF
TGTGCCAGCAGCGTAGGTGGGGCAGGAGGAAACACCATATATTTT
>-|TRBJ1-2|TRBV7-2|TRBD1
CASSVWTGGPYGYTF
TGTGCCAGCAGCGTGTGGACAGGGGGCCCCTATGGCTACACCTTC
>once|TRBJ2-7|TRBV5-1|-
CASSLGREQYF
TGCGCCAGCAGCTTGGGCCGGGAGCAGTACTTC
>-|TRBJ2-1|TRBV4-2|TRBD2
CASSQLGTRGDEQFF
TGTGCCAGCAGCCAACTGGGGACTCGGGGGGATGAGCAGTTCTTC
>-|TRBJ2-3|TRBV10-2|-
CASSESGTSTDTQYF
TGCGCCAGCAGTGAGTCCGGGACAAGCACAGATACGCAGTATTTT
>-|TRBJ2-1|TRBV9|-
CASSGVDRGSYNEQFF
TGTGCCAGCAGCGGAGTCGACCGGGGCTCCTACAATGAGCAGTTCTTC
>-|TRBJ2-1|TRBV28|TRBD2
CAHRRASGTYNEQFF
TGTGCCCATAGAAGGGCTAGCGGGACCTACAATGAGCAGTTCTTC
>-|TRBJ2-5|TRBV4-1|-
CASSQDEGWRETQYF
TGCGCCAGCAGCCAAGATGAAGGGTGGAGAGAGACCCAGTACTTC
>-|TRBJ2-5|TRBV6-7|-
CASSPKETQYF
TGTGCCAGCAGTCCGAAAGAGACCCAGTACTTC
>-|TRBJ2-7|TRBV4-1|TRBD1
CASSQETGRSYEQYF
TGCGCCAGCAGCCAAGAGACAGGGAGATCCTACGAGCAGTACTTC
>-|TRBJ2-2|TRBV29-1|-
CSVEGWTGELFF
TGCAGCGTTGAAGGGTGGACCGGGGAGCTGTTTTTT